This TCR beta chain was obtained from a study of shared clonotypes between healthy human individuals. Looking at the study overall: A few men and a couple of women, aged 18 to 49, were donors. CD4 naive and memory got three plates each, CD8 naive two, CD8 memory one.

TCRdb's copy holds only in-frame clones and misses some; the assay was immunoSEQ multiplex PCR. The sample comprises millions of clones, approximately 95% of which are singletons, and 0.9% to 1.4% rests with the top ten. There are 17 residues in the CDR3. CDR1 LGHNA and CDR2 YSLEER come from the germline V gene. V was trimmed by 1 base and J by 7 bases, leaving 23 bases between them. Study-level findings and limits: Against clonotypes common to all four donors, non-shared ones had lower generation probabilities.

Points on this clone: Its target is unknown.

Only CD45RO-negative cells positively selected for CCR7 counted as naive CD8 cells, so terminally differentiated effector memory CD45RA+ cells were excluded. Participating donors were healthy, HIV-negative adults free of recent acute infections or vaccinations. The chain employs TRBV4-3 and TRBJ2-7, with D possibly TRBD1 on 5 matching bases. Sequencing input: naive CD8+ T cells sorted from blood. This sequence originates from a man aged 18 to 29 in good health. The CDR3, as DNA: TGCGCCAGCAGCCAAGTCTTTGTAATAGACAGCCATTGGGAGCAGTACTTC. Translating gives CASSQVFVIDSHWEQYF.